Each of the 29 T cell receptor beta chains below was sequenced from the same sample in a study of T cell changes during pregnancy in multiple sclerosis. Sequencing used immunoSEQ multiplex PCR; TCRdb keeps in-frame clones, though not all of them. The sample holds some 120,000 clones, about 96% seen once. Sequencing used peripheral blood, obtained after pregnancy. The receptors here all came from a female donor with multiple sclerosis, enrolled in a pregnancy study.

This clone was seen just once. The chain employs TRBV12-2 and TRBJ2-3; the table calls TRBD2, which could not be checked here. TRBV12-2 is labeled a pseudogene. The CDR3 is made up of 14 amino acids. The CDR3 nucleotides read TGTGCAAGTCGCATAAGGGACTCCACAGATACGCAGTATTTT. Its protein is CASRIRDSTDTQYF.

The rearrangement links TRBV28 to TRBJ2-1; TRBD2 aligns across 11 bases. The CDR3 runs 18 residues. The germline V gene encodes CDR1 MDHEN and CDR2 SYDVKM. The ends lost 5 bases at V and 4 bases at J; junction bases unmatched: 13. The CDR3 sequence is CASSTNRGTSGLYNEQFF. Here the CDR3 DNA reads TGTGCCAGCAGTACCAATAGGGGGACTAGCGGATTATACAATGAGCAGTTCTTC.

The chain couples TRBV5-6 to TRBJ2-1; TRBD2 aligns across 8 bases. The CDR3 has 17 residues. Trimming removed 2 bases from V and 8 bases from J; junction bases left unmatched: 15. CDR1 and CDR2 (germline): SGHDT, YYEEEE. CDR3 nucleotide sequence: TGTGCCAGCAGCTTAGGGGTACTGGCGGGAGGCCCCTATGAGCAGTTCTTC. Translated, it gives CASSLGVLAGGPYEQFF.

The rearrangement links TRBV2 to TRBJ1-5; maybe TRBD1 (5 bases). V dropped 2 bases and J dropped 5 bases, with 19 bases sitting between them. The CDR3 contains 17 residues. CDR1 SNHLY and CDR2 FYNNEI come from the germline V gene. The CDR3 protein is CASSENRGRGYDQPQHF. DNA of the CDR3: TGTGCCAGCAGTGAAAACCGGGGACGGGGGTACGATCAGCCCCAGCATTTT.

Of note for this clone: Other DNA sequences in this sample translate to the same CDR3. This sequence joins TRBV28 and TRBJ2-1; the D is unclear. Germline lookup yields CDR1 MDHEN and CDR2 SYDVKM. The length of the CDR3 is 11 residues. Trimming took off 6 bases at V and 4 bases at J, with 4 bases between the two ends. The CDR3: CASSLYNEQFF. The DNA of the CDR3 is TGTGCCAGCAGCTTGTACAATGAGCAGTTCTTC.

The chain uses TRBV4-1 and TRBJ2-1; TRBD2 matches 8 bases. CDR1 and CDR2 (germline): MGHRA, YSYEKL. CDR3 length: 15 residues. Trimming removed 1 base from V and 4 bases from J; junction bases left unmatched: 3. CDR3 DNA sequence: TGCGCCAGCAGCCAAGGACTAGCGACGTACAATGAGCAGTTCTTC. It encodes CASSQGLATYNEQFF.

The rearrangement joins TRBV30 to TRBJ2-5, with a tentative D call TRBD2 (5 bases). The J call may not be correct, given that the DNA end is closer to TRBJ2-7. The CDR3 has 16 amino acids. Per germline, CDR1 GTSNPN and CDR2 SVGIG (reference sequence). The CDR3 DNA reads TGTGCCTGGAGTGTCTTCCCTCCAGCGCCGGGGTACGAGCAGTACTTC. It translates to CAWSVFPPAPGYEQYF.

This chain connects TRBV21-1 to TRBJ2-1; TRBD1 is taken as the D call from the table, unchecked against the DNA. TRBV21-1 has pseudogene status. This CDR3 comprises 14 residues. CDR3 bases: TGTGCCAGCAGCACCAGGGATCTAGGTCATGAGCAGTTCTTC. Its protein is CASSTRDLGHEQFF.

The rearrangement links TRBV30 to TRBJ1-1; D unclear. The germline gives CDR1 GTSNPN, CDR2 SVGIG (reference sequence). This CDR3 has 12 residues. V lost 0 bases to trimming and J lost 1 base, with 3 bases between them. CDR3 coding DNA: TGTGCCTGGAGTGTCGGGAACACTGAAGCTTTCTTT. This codes for CAWSVGNTEAFF.

The V call is TRBV19, the J call TRBJ2-4, with TRBD2 identical over 13 bases. Per the germline V gene, CDR1 is LNHDA and CDR2 is SQIVND (reference sequence). CDR3 length: 17 residues. J lost 13 bases, V lost 2 bases, and 14 bases had no gene match. CDR3 bases: TGTGCCAGTAGTATACCCCCGACAGGGGGACTAGCGGGGTTGCAGTACTTC. The encoded protein is CASSIPPTGGLAGLQYF.

The chain joins TRBV5-4 to TRBJ2-1; possibly TRBD2 for D (5 bases). CDR3 length equals 13 residues. V lost 1 base to trimming and J lost 7 bases, with 9 bases between them. Germline-derived CDR1 and CDR2 are SGHNT and YYREEE (reference sequence). Here the CDR3 reads CASSLYSANEQFF. The CDR3 region has the DNA TGTGCCAGCAGCTTGTATAGCGCGAATGAGCAGTTCTTC.

V is TRBV7-6 and J is TRBJ1-1; 7 bases are a match to TRBD1. Germline loops: CDR1 SGHVS, CDR2 FNYEAQ. J gave up 1 base and V 3 bases, and 5 bases lay outside the gene matches. CDR3 length equals 15 residues. The CDR3 sequence is CASSLIQGRNTEAFF. CDR3 DNA: TGTGCCAGCAGCTTGATACAGGGGAGGAACACTGAAGCTTTCTTT.

This sequence joins TRBV28 and TRBJ2-1, with D perhaps matching TRBD1 (5 bases). Germline assignment: CDR1 MDHEN and CDR2 SYDVKM. The CDR3 totals 12 residues. V lost 7 bases, J lost 8 bases, and 12 bases lay in between. The CDR3 DNA reads TGTGCCAGCACCCGACAAGGGGATGAGCAGTTCTTC. Its translation: CASTRQGDEQFF.

This chain uses TRBV28 with TRBJ1-3; 8 bases fit TRBD1. This CDR3 is built from 14 residues. From germline, CDR1 is MDHEN and CDR2 SYDVKM. V lost 4 bases and J lost 2; bases outside the gene matches: 1. The CDR3 loop is CASSSGGTGNTIYF. The CDR3 bases are TGTGCCAGCAGTTCAGGGGGCACTGGAAACACCATATATTTT.

The J gene is TRBJ2-3, the V gene TRBV5-1; TRBD2 matches 7 bases. CDR3 length: 15 amino acids. The trim removed 0 bases at V and 2 bases at J, leaving 3 bases unmatched. Germline V gives CDR1 SGHRS, CDR2 YFSETQ. CDR3 DNA sequence: TGCGCCAGCAGCTTGGTTCTAGCGGACACAGATACGCAGTATTTT. Protein product: CASSLVLADTDTQYF.

The chain employs TRBV14 and TRBJ2-5; D unclear. In germline, CDR1 is SGHDN, CDR2 FVKESK. The V gene lost 0 bases and the J gene lost 3 bases, with 17 bases spanning the gap. The CDR3 runs to 17 residues. CDR3 sequence: CASSQDHKLLPKETQYF. CDR3 sequence (DNA): TGTGCCAGCAGCCAAGATCATAAACTTCTCCCCAAAGAGACCCAGTACTTC.

The V gene is TRBV10-3, the J gene TRBJ1-5, with 11 nucleotides matching TRBD1. Looked up from germline, CDR1 is ENHRY and CDR2 is SYGVKD. V shed 10 bases, J shed 7 bases, and the junction held 9 bases outside the gene matches. This CDR3 has 14 amino acids. The CDR3 DNA sequence: TGTGCCACCGGACAGGGGGCTTGGGGACAGCCCCAGCATTTT. Translating gives CATGQGAWGQPQHF.

This sequence joins TRBV5-8 and TRBJ1-2; unclear D gene. The CDR3 has 16 amino acids. V was clipped by 4 bases and J by 2 bases, with 18 bases between them. Germline CDR1 reads SGHTS; CDR2 reads YDEGEE. The CDR3 loop reads CASSPREGLPNYGYTF. The CDR3 DNA is TGTGCCAGCAGCCCTCGGGAAGGCCTCCCAAACTATGGCTACACCTTC.

The rearrangement uses TRBV9 and TRBJ2-1; D not resolved. V was pared by 0 bases and J by 0 bases, with 13 bases between. The germline V gene has CDR1 SGDLS and CDR2 YYNGEE. There are 17 residues in the CDR3. This chain's CDR3 is CASSVGQAPSSYNEQFF. CDR3 bases: TGTGCCAGCAGCGTAGGTCAGGCCCCAAGCTCCTACAATGAGCAGTTCTTC.

The chain links TRBV19 to TRBJ2-3; 9 nucleotides match TRBD2. The CDR3 contains 15 residues. The V gene's germline CDR1 is LNHDA and CDR2 SQIVND (reference sequence). Trimming at V came to 3 bases and at J to 1 base, leaving 2 bases not matched to a gene. CDR3 DNA sequence: TGTGCCAGTAGTATGGCGGGAGGGGGCACAGATACGCAGTATTTT. It specifies CASSMAGGGTDTQYF.

The rearrangement uses TRBV25-1 and TRBJ2-1; D possibly corresponds to TRBD2 (7 bases). This CDR3 is built from 15 residues. Germline CDR1 and CDR2: MGHDK and SYGVNS. V was pared by 8 bases and J by 1 base, with 15 bases between. The CDR3 sequence: CASRGAGPSYNEQFF. Written as DNA, the CDR3 is TGTGCCAGCCGGGGGGCGGGACCATCCTACAATGAGCAGTTCTTC.

This rearrangement joins TRBV11-2 to TRBJ2-1, with D possibly matching TRBD2 (5 bases). This CDR3 spans 15 amino acids. V lost 2 bases and J lost 7, with 15 bases in between. Germline CDR1 reads SGHAT; CDR2 reads FQNNGV. The CDR3 is CASSLQPGLGNEQFF. CDR3 coding DNA: TGTGCCAGCAGCTTACAGCCGGGATTGGGGAATGAGCAGTTCTTC.

V is TRBV4-1 and J is TRBJ1-3; D is unclear. There are 15 residues in the CDR3. V dropped 1 base and J dropped 4 bases, with 11 bases sitting between them. CDR1 and CDR2 from the germline V gene are MGHRA and YSYEKL. CDR3 DNA: TGCGCCAGCAGCCAAGGTATGGCTTCAGGAAACACCATATATTTT. Protein sequence: CASSQGMASGNTIYF.

V and J are TRBV29-1 and TRBJ2-1; 8 nucleotides agree with TRBD1. V lost 8 bases to trimming and J lost 1 base; unmatched junction nucleotides: 7. Germline V lookup: CDR1 SQVTM, CDR2 ANQGSEA. The CDR3 loop spans 14 amino acids. The CDR3: CSLLGQGSYNEQFF. CDR3 DNA sequence: TGCAGCCTCCTAGGACAGGGTTCCTACAATGAGCAGTTCTTC.

The rearrangement joins TRBV7-6 to TRBJ1-1; 9 bases are shared with TRBD1. This CDR3 has 14 residues. V lost 5 bases, J lost 1 base, and 2 bases stayed unmatched. Germline values: CDR1 SGHVS, CDR2 FNYEAQ. The CDR3 region has the DNA TGTGCCAGCAGCCCGACAGGGGGGAACACTGAAGCTTTCTTT. Amino acid sequence: CASSPTGGNTEAFF.

This chain joins TRBV9 and TRBJ2-7; 8 bases align to TRBD2. The CDR3 is made up of 13 amino acids. Germline loops: CDR1 SGDLS, CDR2 YYNGEE. V dropped 3 bases and J dropped 4; count of bases not matched to a gene: 3. Here the CDR3 reads CASSDGGVYEQYF. CDR3 bases: TGTGCCAGCAGCGACGGGGGGGTTTACGAGCAGTACTTC.

V gene TRBV9 combines with J gene TRBJ2-7; D is possibly TRBD2 (6 bases). CDR3 length: 15 residues. V lost 0 bases, J lost 7 bases, and 17 bases lay in between. Looked up from germline, CDR1 is SGDLS and CDR2 is YYNGEE. Here the CDR3 reads CASSVATAGLVEQYF. The CDR3 DNA reads TGTGCCAGCAGCGTAGCTACGGCGGGATTGGTTGAGCAGTACTTC.

The chain employs TRBV28 and TRBJ1-1, with 7 bases that match TRBD1. V gave up 10 bases and J gave up 3 bases; unmatched junction bases: 8. The CDR3 sequence is 13 residues long. CDR1 MDHEN and CDR2 SYDVKM come from the germline V gene. CDR3 region: CATGQVADTEAFF. Here the CDR3 DNA reads TGTGCCACCGGACAGGTCGCGGACACTGAAGCTTTCTTT.

The genes are TRBV11-3 and TRBJ2-1; TRBD1 matches 7 bases. Germline lookup yields CDR1 SGHNT and CDR2 YENEEA. CDR3 length equals 14 residues. The J segment lost 5 bases and the V segment lost 5 bases, leaving 6 bases of the junction unmatched. The CDR3 bases are TGTGCCAGCAGCAAGAGGGACAGCAACAATGAGCAGTTCTTC. Protein product: CASSKRDSNNEQFF.